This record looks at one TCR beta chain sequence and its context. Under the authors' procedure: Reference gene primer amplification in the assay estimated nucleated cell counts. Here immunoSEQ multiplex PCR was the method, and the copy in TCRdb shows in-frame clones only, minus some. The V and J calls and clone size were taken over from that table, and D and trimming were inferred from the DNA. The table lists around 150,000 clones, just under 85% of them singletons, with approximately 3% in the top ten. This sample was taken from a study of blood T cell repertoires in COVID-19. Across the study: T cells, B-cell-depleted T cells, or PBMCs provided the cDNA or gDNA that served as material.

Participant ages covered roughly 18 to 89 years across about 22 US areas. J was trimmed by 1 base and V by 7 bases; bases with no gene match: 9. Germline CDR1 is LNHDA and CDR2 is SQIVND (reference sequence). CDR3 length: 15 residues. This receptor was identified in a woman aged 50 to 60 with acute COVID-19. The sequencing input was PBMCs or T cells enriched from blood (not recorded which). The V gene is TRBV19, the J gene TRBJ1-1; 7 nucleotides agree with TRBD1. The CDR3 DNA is TGTGCCAGTACCTTTCAGGGGGGTGCGAACACTGAAGCTTTCTTT. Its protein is CASTFQGGANTEAFF.